Listed below are T cell receptor beta chains from one sample, sequenced in a study of T cell repertoires in cytomegalovirus infection. What these receptors recognize is not known. TCRdb recomputed calls from the reads with MiXCR, one row per CDR3 protein. In the table there are about a million distinct CDR3 sequences, approximately 33% of which are singletons. The sequencing here drew on cultured CD8+ T cells from PBMCs, taken from culture after CMV antigen stimulation. The receptors were gathered from a human donor in good health (CMV status not recorded). Some clones in this sample may be carry-over from other donors' samples. CDR3s include the opening cysteine and the closing phenylalanine or tryptophan. The D gene is left open where the match is weak. Size tells how often a clone was seen (once, few, many) or the class of an expanded clone, and some rows leave it out.

v_call: TRBV7-6; d_call: NA; clone_size: few; cdr3_length: 12; j_call: TRBJ2-1; cdr3_aa: CASSPRGVVQFF; cdr3_nt: TGTGCCAGCAGCCCCCGGGGAGTCGTGCAGTTCTTC
v_call: TRBV7-6; d_call: TRBD2; clone_size: NA; cdr3_length: 16; j_call: TRBJ2-1; cdr3_aa: CASSLVTGGPMDEQFF; cdr3_nt: TGTGCCAGCAGCTTAGTGACGGGGGGGCCTATGGATGAGCAGTTCTTC
v_call: TRBV7-9; d_call: TRBD2; clone_size: NA; cdr3_length: 16; j_call: TRBJ2-1; cdr3_aa: CASSDWTSGGTGEQFF; cdr3_nt: TGTGCCAGCAGCGATTGGACTAGCGGGGGGACGGGTGAGCAGTTCTTC
v_call: TRBV5-4; d_call: NA; clone_size: NA; cdr3_length: 14; j_call: TRBJ1-2; cdr3_aa: CASSLRTTGGGYTF; cdr3_nt: TGTGCCAGCAGCTTGAGGACTACCGGTGGGGGCTACACCTTC
v_call: TRBV10-3; d_call: TRBD2; clone_size: NA; cdr3_length: 16; j_call: TRBJ2-3; cdr3_aa: CAIMLRVAGGGDTQYF; cdr3_nt: TGTGCCATCATGCTGCGCGTAGCGGGGGGGGGAGATACGCAGTATTTT
v_call: TRBV7-8; d_call: TRBD2; clone_size: NA; cdr3_length: 16; j_call: TRBJ2-3; cdr3_aa: CASSQWASGATDTQYF; cdr3_nt: TGTGCCAGCAGCCAGTGGGCTAGCGGGGCCACAGATACGCAGTATTTT
v_call: TRBV19; d_call: NA; clone_size: NA; cdr3_length: 15; j_call: TRBJ1-5; cdr3_aa: CASSIGGAVYQPQHF; cdr3_nt: TGTGCCAGTAGTATAGGTGGGGCGGTCTATCAGCCCCAGCATTTT
v_call: TRBV7-9; d_call: NA; clone_size: NA; cdr3_length: 14; j_call: TRBJ2-5; cdr3_aa: CASSPGTIQKTQYF; cdr3_nt: TGTGCCAGCAGCCCCGGGACCATACAAAAGACCCAGTACTTC
v_call: TRBV6-1; d_call: NA; clone_size: few; cdr3_length: 18; j_call: TRBJ2-1; cdr3_aa: CASSEGLGGGRAYNEQFF; cdr3_nt: TGTGCCAGCAGTGAAGGATTGGGGGGGGGCCGGGCCTACAATGAGCAGTTCTTC
v_call: TRBV6-8; d_call: TRBD1; clone_size: NA; cdr3_length: 16; j_call: TRBJ1-1; cdr3_aa: CASSFPKTGGGTEAFF; cdr3_nt: TGTGCCAGCAGTTTCCCCAAGACAGGGGGGGGGACTGAAGCTTTCTTT
v_call: TRBV6-6; d_call: NA; clone_size: few; cdr3_length: 13; j_call: TRBJ2-7; cdr3_aa: CASSYTRSYEQYF; cdr3_nt: TGTGCCAGCAGTTACACGCGTTCCTACGAGCAGTACTTC
v_call: TRBV6-1; d_call: TRBD2; clone_size: many; cdr3_length: 16; j_call: TRBJ2-1; cdr3_aa: CASSNDRLAQYNEQFF; cdr3_nt: TGTGCCAGCAGCAACGATCGACTAGCGCAGTACAATGAGCAGTTCTTC
v_call: TRBV15; d_call: NA; clone_size: NA; cdr3_length: 11; j_call: TRBJ2-1; cdr3_aa: CATREGGEQFF; cdr3_nt: TGTGCCACCAGAGAGGGCGGGGAGCAGTTCTTC
v_call: TRBV7-2; d_call: NA; clone_size: many; cdr3_length: 12; j_call: TRBJ2-5; cdr3_aa: CASSPFQETQYF; cdr3_nt: TGTGCCAGCAGCCCATTCCAAGAGACCCAGTACTTC
v_call: TRBV7-2; d_call: NA; clone_size: many; cdr3_length: 15; j_call: TRBJ2-3; cdr3_aa: CASSGRQTSTDTQYF; cdr3_nt: TGTGCCAGCAGCGGGCGCCAAACTAGCACAGATACGCAGTATTTT
v_call: TRBV7-2; d_call: NA; clone_size: many; cdr3_length: 15; j_call: TRBJ1-1; cdr3_aa: CASSPPPGANTEAFF; cdr3_nt: TGTGCCAGCAGTCCTCCACCGGGGGCGAACACTGAAGCTTTCTTT
v_call: TRBV7-6; d_call: NA; clone_size: NA; cdr3_length: 18; j_call: TRBJ1-5; cdr3_aa: CASSLAESQDLAWQPQHF; cdr3_nt: TGTGCCAGCAGCTTAGCTGAGTCTCAGGATTTAGCTTGGCAGCCCCAGCATTTT
v_call: TRBV7-2; d_call: NA; clone_size: many; cdr3_length: 13; j_call: TRBJ1-5; cdr3_aa: CASSLEGFWPQHF; cdr3_nt: TGTGCCAGCAGCTTAGAGGGGTTCTGGCCCCAGCATTTT
v_call: TRBV11-2; d_call: NA; clone_size: NA; cdr3_length: 14; j_call: TRBJ1-1; cdr3_aa: CASSPQTLNTEAFF; cdr3_nt: TGTGCCAGCAGCCCCCAGACACTGAACACTGAAGCTTTCTTT
v_call: TRBV15; d_call: NA; clone_size: NA; cdr3_length: 16; j_call: TRBJ2-2; cdr3_aa: CATSRDTASYDRELFF; cdr3_nt: TGTGCCACCAGCAGAGATACGGCTAGCTATGACCGGGAGCTGTTTTTT
v_call: TRBV12-3/TRBV12-4; d_call: NA; clone_size: many; cdr3_length: 12; j_call: TRBJ2-2; cdr3_aa: CAAEGNTGELFF; cdr3_nt: TGTGCTGCCGAAGGCAACACCGGGGAGCTGTTTTTT
v_call: TRBV6-4; d_call: TRBD2; clone_size: NA; cdr3_length: 15; j_call: TRBJ2-1; cdr3_aa: CASSPRGGTYNEQFF; cdr3_nt: TGTGCCAGCAGTCCCCGGGGGGGGACCTACAATGAGCAGTTCTTC
v_call: TRBV7-9; d_call: NA; clone_size: NA; cdr3_length: 17; j_call: TRBJ2-1; cdr3_aa: CASSYPLVSKKWDEQFF; cdr3_nt: TGTGCCAGCAGCTACCCCCTAGTCTCAAAAAAGTGGGATGAGCAGTTCTTC
v_call: TRBV25-1; d_call: NA; clone_size: NA; cdr3_length: 13; j_call: TRBJ1-2; cdr3_aa: CASSEFSSYGYTF; cdr3_nt: TGTGCCAGCAGTGAATTCTCCAGCTATGGCTACACCTTC
v_call: TRBV27; d_call: TRBD2; clone_size: NA; cdr3_length: 15; j_call: TRBJ2-3; cdr3_aa: CASSPGGTNTDTQYF; cdr3_nt: TGTGCCAGCAGCCCCGGGGGGACGAACACAGATACGCAGTATTTT
v_call: TRBV20-1; d_call: TRBD1; clone_size: NA; cdr3_length: 16; j_call: TRBJ1-2; cdr3_aa: CSARDRASTIGYGYTF; cdr3_nt: TGCAGTGCGAGAGACAGGGCCAGCACCATCGGCTATGGCTACACCTTC
v_call: TRBV11-2; d_call: NA; clone_size: few; cdr3_length: 12; j_call: TRBJ1-1; cdr3_aa: CASSFNRVQAFF; cdr3_nt: TGTGCCAGCAGCTTTAATAGAGTCCAAGCTTTCTTT
v_call: TRBV12-3/TRBV12-4; d_call: NA; clone_size: few; cdr3_length: 12; j_call: TRBJ1-1; cdr3_aa: CASRHIRTEAFF; cdr3_nt: TGTGCCAGCAGACATATTAGGACTGAAGCTTTCTTT
v_call: TRBV12-3/TRBV12-4; d_call: NA; clone_size: few; cdr3_length: 12; j_call: TRBJ1-5; cdr3_aa: CASRDFLGPQHF; cdr3_nt: TGTGCCAGCAGAGACTTCTTGGGGCCCCAGCATTTT
v_call: TRBV7-6; d_call: NA; clone_size: once; cdr3_length: 17; j_call: TRBJ1-4; cdr3_aa: CVSSRGGMRATNEKLFF; cdr3_nt: TGTGTCAGCAGCAGGGGCGGGATGAGGGCAACTAATGAAAAACTGTTTTTT
v_call: TRBV12-3/TRBV12-4; d_call: NA; clone_size: few; cdr3_length: 16; j_call: TRBJ1-5; cdr3_aa: CASSLLLGQRYQPQHF; cdr3_nt: TGTGCCAGCAGTTTACTGTTGGGACAACGCTATCAGCCCCAGCATTTT
v_call: TRBV7-8; d_call: NA; clone_size: NA; cdr3_length: 16; j_call: TRBJ2-3; cdr3_aa: CASSLLQVTSTDTQYF; cdr3_nt: TGTGCCAGCAGCTTATTACAGGTCACTAGCACAGATACGCAGTATTTT
v_call: TRBV5-5; d_call: NA; clone_size: few; cdr3_length: 18; j_call: TRBJ2-5; cdr3_aa: CASSLGRYITAAEETQYF; cdr3_nt: TGTGCCAGCAGCTTGGGACGTTATATAACGGCGGCAGAAGAGACCCAGTACTTC
v_call: TRBV29-1; d_call: NA; clone_size: NA; cdr3_length: 15; j_call: TRBJ2-3; cdr3_aa: CSVAFTGSATDTQYF; cdr3_nt: TGCAGCGTTGCTTTTACAGGGTCCGCCACAGATACGCAGTATTTT
v_call: TRBV4-1; d_call: NA; clone_size: few; cdr3_length: 13; j_call: TRBJ2-3; cdr3_aa: CASSYREIDTQYF; cdr3_nt: TGCGCCAGCAGCTACAGGGAAATAGATACGCAGTATTTT
v_call: TRBV7-8; d_call: NA; clone_size: many; cdr3_length: 16; j_call: TRBJ2-6; cdr3_aa: CASSLAQSSGANVLTF; cdr3_nt: TGTGCCAGCAGCTTAGCGCAGAGCTCTGGGGCCAACGTCCTGACTTTC
v_call: TRBV12-3/TRBV12-4; d_call: NA; clone_size: few; cdr3_length: 11; j_call: TRBJ1-3; cdr3_aa: CASRIQNTIYF; cdr3_nt: TGTGCCAGCAGGATCCAAAACACCATATATTTT
v_call: TRBV27; d_call: NA; clone_size: NA; cdr3_length: 15; j_call: TRBJ1-1; cdr3_aa: CASSELGGLGTEAFF; cdr3_nt: TGTGCCAGCAGTGAATTGGGGGGGCTTGGCACTGAAGCTTTCTTT
v_call: TRBV19; d_call: NA; clone_size: NA; cdr3_length: 14; j_call: TRBJ1-3; cdr3_aa: CASSIESSGNTIYF; cdr3_nt: TGTGCCAGTAGTATCGAATCCTCTGGAAACACCATATATTTT
v_call: TRBV19; d_call: TRBD1; clone_size: few; cdr3_length: 13; j_call: TRBJ1-6; cdr3_aa: CASSGGYNSPLHF; cdr3_nt: TGTGCCAGTTCAGGGGGCTATAATTCACCCCTCCACTTT
v_call: TRBV7-9; d_call: NA; clone_size: few; cdr3_length: 16; j_call: TRBJ2-1; cdr3_aa: CATPLVGQSPYNEQFF; cdr3_nt: TGTGCCACCCCATTGGTCGGACAGAGCCCCTACAATGAGCAGTTCTTC
v_call: TRBV6-2/TRBV6-3; d_call: NA; clone_size: few; cdr3_length: 14; j_call: TRBJ2-1; cdr3_aa: CASSPGIPYNEQFF; cdr3_nt: TGTGCCAGCAGTCCCGGGATCCCCTACAATGAGCAGTTCTTC